This T cell receptor beta chain was recovered during a study of cytomegalovirus exposure and HLA in healthy donors. Whole-study context: Among the 398 genotyped donors, 65% to 85% were placed in the Caucasian-associated ancestry cluster.

V lost 10 bases and J lost 2, with 11 bases in between. The CDR3 sequence is 12 residues long. Germline V CDR1 and CDR2: MDHEN, SYDVKM. PCR was performed using 60 Vbeta and 13 Jbeta primers. In the original workflow: In a later analysis, the count reached 75 million to 90 million unique TCR beta chains, with 9 million to 11 million shared. Only in-frame clones appear in the TCRdb table, and some are missing; sequencing was by immunoSEQ multiplex PCR. The V and J calls and clone size were taken over from that table, and D and trimming were inferred from the DNA. The profile shows 150,000 or so clones, about two thirds of them singletons. Study results and limitations: Fewer N-insertions (relative to the approximately 670-donor mean) were reportedly seen in an Asian-associated ancestry cluster in a later analysis. A later analysis associated under 20,000 TCR beta sequences with HLA alleles at a 0.05 false discovery rate.

With respect to this clone: The antigen is undetermined.

The sequence was obtained from a woman in her sixties or seventies in good health and CMV-seropositive. The gene calls are TRBV28 and TRBJ1-1; D not certain. Sequencing was done on a sample of PBMCs. The CDR3 here is CATSPLNTEAFF. The CDR3 coding sequence is TGTGCCACGTCGCCCCTAAACACTGAAGCTTTCTTT.